The clone carrying this T cell receptor (beta chain) was found many times. Its antigen is unknown. The CDR3 totals 15 residues. V lost 3 bases, J lost 0 bases, and 8 bases lay in between. Germline CDR1 reads LGHDT; CDR2 reads YNNKEL (reference sequence). These data are taken from a study of read filtering for tumor transcriptome and immune sequencing. Overall study context: By R-ISS, stages I, II and III held roughly 8, 16 and 7 patients. IR-seq gave about 3.5 to 10.27 million TCR reads per sample; RNA-seq gave roughly 80 to 1,400.

This library used roughly 400 ng RNA and molecular barcoded adaptors spanning alpha/delta and beta/gamma chains. TCRdb fed the reads into MiXCR, producing one record per CDR3 protein. The sample lists about 86,000 distinct CDR3 sequences, roughly an eighth occurring once. Notes on the study in general: Correlation between methods rose after single-read clonotypes were removed.

Specimen: a population of CD138-negative cells sorted from bone marrow. This clonotype was obtained from a donor aged 40 or older with multiple myeloma. The V and J genes are TRBV3-1 and TRBJ1-4; no clear D gene. In DNA form, the CDR3 reads TGTGCCAGCAGCCACGCGGCAGCAACTAATGAAAAACTGTTTTTT. It encodes CASSHAAATNEKLFF.